Reported below is one T cell receptor beta chain. What it recognizes is unknown. Original processing methods: Junction-only immunoSEQ sequences carried no quality scores, so filtering differed. Assay: immunoSEQ multiplex PCR; the TCRdb copy retains only in-frame clones and omits some. V and J calls and clone size are given by that table; D and trimming were obtained from the DNA. Among hundreds of thousands of clones listed, about 76% were seen once. These data come from a study of shared clonotypes between healthy human individuals. Study conclusions and caveats: Donor clonotype sharing was expected to depend on sequencing depth.

The sample consisted of PBMCs. This sequence originates from a middle-aged woman in good health. Some clones in this sample may be carry-over from other donors' samples.

The chain's CDR3 is CASKTTGGVFWSGANVLTF. The CDR3 nucleotides are TGTGCCAGTAAAACCACAGGGGGCGTTTTTTGGTCTGGGGCCAACGTCCTGACTTTC. The gene calls are TRBV19 and TRBJ2-6; TRBD1 matches at 9 bases. The V and J ends lost 7 bases and 1 base, in that order; junction bases with no gene match: 14. The CDR3 has 19 residues. CDR1 is LNHDA, CDR2 SQIVND, per germline (reference sequence).